The rows below give T cell receptor beta chains drawn from one sample of a study of blood T cell repertoires in COVID-19. The protocol was immunoSEQ multiplex PCR, while the TCRdb copy is restricted to in-frame clones and leaves out a portion. The sample gives some 200,000 clones, roughly four fifths of which show up once; about 2.7% is in the top ten. Source material: peripheral blood. These receptors originate from a human donor with acute or convalescent COVID-19. The donor label of this sample is uncertain. Both conserved end residues are part of each CDR3. D genes are given only for firm matches. The listing skips clone size in some rows; elsewhere it reads once, few, many or a size class.

- | TRBJ2-7 | TRBV5-6 | - | CASSFLQGQSYEQYF | TGTGCCAGCAGCTTTCTTCAGGGGCAGTCCTACGAGCAGTACTTC
TRBD2 | TRBJ2-1 | TRBV7-3 | - | CASSLGRGGQQFF | TGTGCCAGCAGCTTAGGGCGGGGGGGCCAGCAGTTCTTC
- | TRBJ2-3 | TRBV5-1 | - | CASSPGSGSTDTQYF | TGCGCCAGCAGCCCGGGTAGCGGCAGCACAGATACGCAGTATTTT
TRBD1 | TRBJ1-1 | TRBV5-1 | - | CASSLTPGQSTNTEAFF | TGCGCCAGCAGCTTGACCCCGGGACAGTCGACGAACACTGAAGCTTTCTTT
TRBD2 | TRBJ2-7 | TRBV5-4 | - | CASSLASGSMYEQYF | TGTGCCAGCAGCTTGGCTAGCGGGAGTATGTACGAGCAGTACTTC
- | TRBJ2-7 | TRBV5-6 | - | CASSLGQYYEQYF | TGTGCCAGCAGCTTGGGGCAGTACTACGAGCAGTACTTC
- | TRBJ2-1 | TRBV9 | - | CASSANPRGEQFF | TGTGCCAGCAGCGCGAACCCTAGGGGTGAGCAGTTCTTC
TRBD1 | TRBJ2-2 | TRBV29-1 | - | CSGGTGTGELFF | TGCAGCGGCGGGACAGGGACCGGGGAGCTGTTTTTT
- | TRBJ2-3 | TRBV30 | few | CAWSVQDTDTQYF | TGTGCCTGGAGTGTACAGGACACAGATACGCAGTATTTT
- | TRBJ1-1 | TRBV30 | - | CARTHLADTEAFF | TGTGCCAGGACCCACCTCGCGGACACTGAAGCTTTCTTT
- | TRBJ1-5 | TRBV6-5 | - | CASSYRGNQPQHF | TGTGCCAGCAGTTATCGAGGCAATCAGCCCCAGCATTTT
TRBD1 | TRBJ1-1 | TRBV3-1/TRBV3-2 | - | CASSQGAGGNTEAFF | TGTGCCAGCAGCCAAGGGGCAGGGGGGAACACTGAAGCTTTCTTT
TRBD2 | TRBJ2-3 | TRBV3-1/TRBV3-2 | - | CASSQLTGRDTDTQYF | TGTGCCAGCAGCCAATTGACCGGGAGGGACACAGATACGCAGTATTTT
TRBD2 | TRBJ2-5 | TRBV5-1 | - | CASSLAGTSGGSQETQYF | TGCGCCAGCAGCTTGGCCGGGACTAGCGGGGGAAGCCAAGAGACCCAGTACTTC
TRBD1 | TRBJ1-3 | TRBV5-6 | few | CASSPLTGVSSGNTIYF | TGTGCCAGCAGCCCTTTGACAGGGGTTAGCTCTGGAAACACCATATATTTT
TRBD2 | TRBJ2-2 | TRBV5-1 | - | CASSRGGADTGELFF | TGCGCCAGCAGCCGCGGGGGGGCCGACACCGGGGAGCTGTTTTTT
- | TRBJ2-6 | TRBV19 | - | CASSITAISGANVLTF | TGTGCCAGTAGTATCACAGCCATATCTGGGGCCAACGTCCTGACTTTC
TRBD1 | TRBJ1-1 | TRBV10-3 | - | CAISAGTGAGNTEAFF | TGTGCCATCAGCGCCGGGACAGGGGCAGGAAACACTGAAGCTTTCTTT
- | TRBJ1-2 | TRBV14 | - | CASSLDSGYGYTF | TGTGCCAGCAGCCTGGACAGCGGTTATGGCTACACCTTC
- | TRBJ1-2 | TRBV5-1 | - | CASSLVPGNYGYTF | TGCGCCAGCAGCTTGGTTCCAGGGAACTATGGCTACACCTTC
- | TRBJ1-4 | TRBV28 | - | CASGGGGEKLFF | TGTGCCAGCGGAGGCGGGGGTGAAAAACTGTTTTTT
TRBD1 | TRBJ1-1 | TRBV5-1 | - | CASRRTGTDTEAFF | TGCGCCAGCAGGCGGACAGGGACAGACACTGAAGCTTTCTTT
- | TRBJ2-7 | TRBV3-1/TRBV3-2 | - | CASSQVVHEQYF | TGTGCCAGCAGCCAAGTCGTCCACGAGCAGTACTTC
- | TRBJ1-5 | TRBV2 | - | CASSPGRNSNQPQHF | TGTGCCAGCAGCCCTGGGAGGAATAGCAATCAGCCCCAGCATTTT